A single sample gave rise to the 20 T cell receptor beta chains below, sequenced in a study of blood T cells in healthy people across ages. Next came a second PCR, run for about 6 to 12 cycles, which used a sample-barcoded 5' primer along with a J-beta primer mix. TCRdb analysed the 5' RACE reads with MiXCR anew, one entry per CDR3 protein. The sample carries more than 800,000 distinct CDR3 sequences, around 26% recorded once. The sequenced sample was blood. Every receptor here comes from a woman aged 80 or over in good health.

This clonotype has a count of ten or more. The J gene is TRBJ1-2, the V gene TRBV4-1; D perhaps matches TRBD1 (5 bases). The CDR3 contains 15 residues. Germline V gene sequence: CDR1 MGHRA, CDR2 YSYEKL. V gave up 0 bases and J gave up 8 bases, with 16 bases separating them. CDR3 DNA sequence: TGCGCCAGCAGCCAAGATAGGGACGGTTACAGGGGCTACACCTTC. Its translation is CASSQDRDGYRGYTF.

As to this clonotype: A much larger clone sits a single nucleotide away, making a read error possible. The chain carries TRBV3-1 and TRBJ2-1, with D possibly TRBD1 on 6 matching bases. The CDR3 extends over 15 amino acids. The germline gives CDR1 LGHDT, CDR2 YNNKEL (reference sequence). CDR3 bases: TGTGCCAGCAGCCCGGGACAACTCTCCCACAATGAGCAGTTCTTC. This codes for CASSPGQLSHNEQFF.

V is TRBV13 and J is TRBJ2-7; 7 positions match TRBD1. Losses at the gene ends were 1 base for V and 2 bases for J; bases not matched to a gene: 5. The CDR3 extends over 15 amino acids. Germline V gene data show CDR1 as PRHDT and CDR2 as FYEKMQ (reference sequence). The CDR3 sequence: CASSLVEGAAYEQYF. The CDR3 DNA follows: TGTGCCAGCAGCTTAGTCGAGGGGGCCGCCTACGAGCAGTACTTC.

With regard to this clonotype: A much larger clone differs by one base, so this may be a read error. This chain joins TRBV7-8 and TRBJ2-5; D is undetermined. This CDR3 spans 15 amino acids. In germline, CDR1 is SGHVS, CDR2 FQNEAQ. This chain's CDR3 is CASGLGQALGETQYF. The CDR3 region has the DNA TGTGCCAGCGGCTTAGGGCAGGCGCTGGGAGAGACCCAGTACTTC. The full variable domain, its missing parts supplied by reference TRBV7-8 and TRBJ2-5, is GAGVSQSPRYKVAKRGQDVALRCDPISGHVSLFWYQQALGQGPEFLTYFQNEAQLDKSGLPSDRFFAERPEGSVSTLKIQRTQQEDSAVYLCASGLGQALGETQYFGPGTRLLVL.

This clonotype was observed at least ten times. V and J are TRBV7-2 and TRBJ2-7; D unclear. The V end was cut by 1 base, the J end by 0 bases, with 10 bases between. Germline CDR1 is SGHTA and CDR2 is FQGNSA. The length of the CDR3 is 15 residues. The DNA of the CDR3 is TGTGCCAGCAGCTTAGGACTCTCCAGCTCCTACGAGCAGTACTTC. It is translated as CASSLGLSSSYEQYF. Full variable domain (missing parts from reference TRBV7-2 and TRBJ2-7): GAGVSQSPSNKVTEKGKDVELRCDPISGHTALYWYRQSLGQGLEFLIYFQGNSAPDKSGLPSDRFSAERTGGSVSTLTIQRTQQEDSAVYLCASSLGLSSSYEQYFGPGTRLTVT.

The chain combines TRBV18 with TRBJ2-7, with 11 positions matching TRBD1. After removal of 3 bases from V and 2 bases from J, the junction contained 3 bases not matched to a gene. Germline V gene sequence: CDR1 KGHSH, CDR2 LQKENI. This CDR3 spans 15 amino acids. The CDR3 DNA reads TGTGCCAGCTCACCGGGACAGGGGGTTACCTACGAGCAGTACTTC. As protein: CASSPGQGVTYEQYF.

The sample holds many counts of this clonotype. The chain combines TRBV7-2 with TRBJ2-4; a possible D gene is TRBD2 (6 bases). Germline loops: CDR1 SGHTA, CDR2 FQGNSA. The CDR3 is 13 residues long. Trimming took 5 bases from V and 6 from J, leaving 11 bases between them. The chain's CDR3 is CASSAGTGNIQYF. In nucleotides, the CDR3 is TGTGCCAGCAGCGCGGGGACGGGAAACATTCAGTACTTC.

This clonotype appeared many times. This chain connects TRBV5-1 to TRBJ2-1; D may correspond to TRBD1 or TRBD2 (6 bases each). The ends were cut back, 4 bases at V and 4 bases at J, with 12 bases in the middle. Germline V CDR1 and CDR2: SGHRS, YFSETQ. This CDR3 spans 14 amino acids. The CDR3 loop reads CASSPGGGYNEQFF. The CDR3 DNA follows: TGCGCCAGCAGCCCCGGAGGGGGATACAATGAGCAGTTCTTC.

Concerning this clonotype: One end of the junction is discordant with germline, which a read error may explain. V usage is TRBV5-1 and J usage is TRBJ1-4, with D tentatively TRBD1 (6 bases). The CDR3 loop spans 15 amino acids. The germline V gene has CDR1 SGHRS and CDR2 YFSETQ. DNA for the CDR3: TGCGCCGGCAGCTTGGGGACACCGAACCTCGGAAAACTGTTTTTT. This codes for CAGSLGTPNLGKLFF.

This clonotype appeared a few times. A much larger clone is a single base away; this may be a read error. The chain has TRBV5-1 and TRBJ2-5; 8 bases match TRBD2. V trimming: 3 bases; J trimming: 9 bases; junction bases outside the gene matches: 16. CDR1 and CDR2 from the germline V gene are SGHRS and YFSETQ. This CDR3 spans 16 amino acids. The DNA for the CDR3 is TGCGCCAGCAGCTCCCAAGGTTTAGTGGGGCGGGAGGCCCAGTACTTC. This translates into CASSSQGLVGREAQYF.

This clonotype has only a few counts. CDR3 sequence (DNA): TGTGCCAGCAGGGGGGCAGGGTTAGAGACCCAGTACTTC. This sequence encodes CASRGAGLETQYF. J is TRBJ2-4 and V is TRBV6-6; D perhaps matches TRBD1 (6 bases). The better agreement between TRBJ2-5 and the DNA end casts doubt on the J call. The CDR3 has 13 residues. Germline CDR1 MNHNY, CDR2 SVGAGI (reference sequence).

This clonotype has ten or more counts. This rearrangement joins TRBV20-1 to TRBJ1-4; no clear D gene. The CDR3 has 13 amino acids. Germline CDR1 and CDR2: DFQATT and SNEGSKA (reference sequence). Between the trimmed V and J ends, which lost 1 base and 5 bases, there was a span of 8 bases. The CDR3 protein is CSARASLNEKLFF. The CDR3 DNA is TGCAGTGCTAGAGCTTCTCTAAATGAAAAACTGTTTTTT.

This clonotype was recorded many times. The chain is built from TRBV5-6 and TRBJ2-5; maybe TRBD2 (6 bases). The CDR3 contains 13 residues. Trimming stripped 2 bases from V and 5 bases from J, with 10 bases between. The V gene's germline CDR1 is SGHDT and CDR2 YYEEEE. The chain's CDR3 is CASSFQAGETQYF. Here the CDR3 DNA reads TGTGCCAGCAGCTTCCAAGCGGGTGAGACCCAGTACTTC.

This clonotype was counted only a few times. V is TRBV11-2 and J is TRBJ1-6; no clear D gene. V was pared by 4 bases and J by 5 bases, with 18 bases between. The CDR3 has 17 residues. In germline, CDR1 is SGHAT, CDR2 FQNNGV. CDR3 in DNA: TGTGCCAGCAGCTCCCGAAATGAGGGTCCGAATAATTCACCCCTCCACTTT. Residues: CASSSRNEGPNNSPLHF.

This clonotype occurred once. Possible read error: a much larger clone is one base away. The CDR3 region has the DNA TGTGCCTGGAGTGCTAGTAGGGGATACAATGAGCAGTACTTC. Amino acids: CAWSASRGYNEQYF. The J gene is TRBJ2-1, the V gene TRBV30; D might be TRBD1 (5 bases). The better agreement between TRBJ2-7 and the DNA end casts doubt on the J call. Germline loops: CDR1 GTSNPN, CDR2 SVGIG (reference sequence). This CDR3 region has 14 residues.

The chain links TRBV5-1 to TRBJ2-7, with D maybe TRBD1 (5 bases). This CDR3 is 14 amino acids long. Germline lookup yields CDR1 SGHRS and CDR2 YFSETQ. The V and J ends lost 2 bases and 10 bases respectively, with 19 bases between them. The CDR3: CASSLTDMGPRQYF. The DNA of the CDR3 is TGCGCCAGCAGCTTAACAGATATGGGGCCCCGACAGTACTTC.

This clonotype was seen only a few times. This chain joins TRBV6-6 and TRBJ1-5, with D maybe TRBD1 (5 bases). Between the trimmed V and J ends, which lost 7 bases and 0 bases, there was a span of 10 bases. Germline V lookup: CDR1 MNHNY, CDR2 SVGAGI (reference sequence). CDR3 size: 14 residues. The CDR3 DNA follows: TGTGCCAGCAACGGGGGGTATAGCAATCAGCCCCAGCATTTT. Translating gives CASNGGYSNQPQHF.

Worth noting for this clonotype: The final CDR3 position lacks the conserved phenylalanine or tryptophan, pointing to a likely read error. The CDR3 loop is CASSLGPGPSEKLFL. The CDR3, as DNA: TGCGCCAGCAGCTTGGGTCCGGGCCCAAGTGAAAAACTGTTTTTG. The rearrangement joins TRBV5-1 to TRBJ1-4; D call uncertain. The germline gives CDR1 SGHRS, CDR2 YFSETQ. V was shortened by 0 bases and J by 7 bases, with 13 bases between the two germline ends. This CDR3 is 15 amino acids long.

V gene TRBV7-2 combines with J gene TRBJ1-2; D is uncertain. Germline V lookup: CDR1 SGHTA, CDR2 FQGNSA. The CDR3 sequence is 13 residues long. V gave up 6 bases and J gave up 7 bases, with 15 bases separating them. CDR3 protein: CASSLQSSAGYTF. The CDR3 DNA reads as TGTGCCAGCAGTCTCCAGAGTTCGGCTGGCTACACCTTC.

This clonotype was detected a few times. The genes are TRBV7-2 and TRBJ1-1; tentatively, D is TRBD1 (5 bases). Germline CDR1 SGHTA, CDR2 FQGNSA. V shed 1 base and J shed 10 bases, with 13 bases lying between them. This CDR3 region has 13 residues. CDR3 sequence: CASSLGRTQGAFF. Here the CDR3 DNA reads TGTGCCAGCAGCTTAGGTAGGACTCAGGGAGCTTTCTTT.